This entry concerns a single T cell receptor (beta chain). This clonotype was counted between two and nine times. The antigen it binds to is not known. No clone much larger than this one lies a single base away; base qualities are absent. This entry comes from a study of T cells in Graves' hyperthyroidism and ophthalmopathy (dated by TCRdb to between 2019 and 2020). Context from the whole study: To identify TCR V-J signatures that set the groups apart, the researchers used a discovery cohort of 100 patients, made up of roughly 45 with Graves' ophthalmopathy and 55 to 65 with stable Graves' hyperthyroidism. Whether ophthalmopathy could be predicted prospectively was tested in an independent validation cohort made up of under 20 hyperthyroidism patients plus 17 patients who later progressed to ophthalmopathy. The 100 discovery patients were randomly divided into training and test sets at a 7:3 ratio. In addition, the study compared T-cell repertoires in thyroid tissue and in blood from six Graves' hyperthyroidism patients. After sampling, hyperthyroidism patients received methimazole starting at 30 mg daily, and ophthalmopathy patients received high-dose intravenous methylprednisolone. TCR Vbeta CDR3 sequencing of 120 to 150 peripheral blood samples (under 45 ophthalmopathy, about 80 hyperthyroidism and approximately 17 progressor patients) is reported in the paper. Results the study describes overall, beyond this receptor: Sample size was not statistically predetermined, and investigators were not blinded to group allocation. Blood samples also contained most of the expanded thyroid clonotypes (frequency above 0.001), which suggests that blood repertoires may reflect thyroid immune responses. Ophthalmopathy was separated from stable hyperthyroidism by a 13 V-J signature model, with 85% to 90% sensitivity and about 81% specificity obtained in cross-validation and 80%/75% obtained in testing. In validation, the model predicted progression to ophthalmopathy a median of about 5.9 months before onset, with roughly 70% sensitivity and roughly 77% specificity.

Stable Graves' hyperthyroidism was defined as no progression to ophthalmopathy during 18 months of follow-up. Hyperthyroidism patients were aged 18 to 65 years and newly diagnosed, with disease duration of less than 2 months. Any patient with an uncontrolled infection, another autoimmune disease, pregnancy or lactation was excluded. Clinical symptoms, serum thyroxine and TRAb, thyroid ultrasound, and orbital computed tomography formed the basis for the diagnoses. Total RNA was extracted with Trizol reagent, and quality was checked on an Agilent 2100 Bioanalyzer. Amplification of TCR beta CDR3 regions was carried out from RNA transcripts. A first-round RT-PCR of the TCR CDR3 used the HTBI primer set with the Qiagen OneStep RT-PCR kit. Libraries were constructed in a second round of multiplex PCR, after which size selection and purification were carried out. The libraries were sequenced on an Illumina HiSeq2000 using paired-end 100 bp reads. In the paper's pipeline: SOAPnuke was used to process the raw data, removing reads that contained adapters or uncalled bases, had a mean Phred below 15, or lacked an exact match to the constant primer or identifier. COPE v1.2.5 was used to merge high-quality paired reads, and clonotypes were defined as unique nucleotide sequences. MiTCR v1.1 was used to align clonotypes to the IMGT TRBV, TRBD and TRBJ reference segments. The analysis included only V-J combinations with a frequency above 0.0001, which together covered 99.2% of the repertoires. The TCS score was defined as the ratio of F50 (clonal expansion) to E x V (chaos), calculated using BLOSUM62-based TCRdist between CDR3 peptides within each V-J. Welch's t-statistics and random forest reduced 500 to 650 V-J features to 13, which were used in a naive Bayes classifier (R e1071). The similarity between thyroid and blood repertoires was quantified using the Morisita-Horn index. The raw public reads went through TCRdb reprocessing: fastp at Q25, MiXCR clone calling, in-frame beta chains kept. Merged by CDR3 protein, the rows form single entries marked with the most common genes and DNA. The V and J calls and clone size are TCRdb's, not the authors'. The sample table shows a few hundred thousand distinct CDR3 sequences, and 40% to 55% are seen once. Clones ranked in the top ten supply about 7.8% of the sample.

This receptor was taken from a woman aged 18 to 35 with Graves' hyperthyroidism. Source material: peripheral blood or thyroid tissue (not recorded which).

CDR3 reads: CASTFVGGGETQHF. The DNA sequence is as follows: TGTGCCAGCACATTCGTCGGAGGGGGAGAGACCCAGCATTTT. This sequence uses TRBV7-9 and TRBJ1-5; the D gene is perhaps TRBD1, from 6 matching bases. At the junction V is shortened by 7 bases and J by 11 bases, with 21 bases in between. CDR1 and CDR2 were assigned from the germline V gene (reference sequence) as SEHNR and FQNEAQ. The CDR3 measures 14 amino acids from cysteine to phenylalanine. The CDR3 DNA has 42 bases and is translated from base 1.